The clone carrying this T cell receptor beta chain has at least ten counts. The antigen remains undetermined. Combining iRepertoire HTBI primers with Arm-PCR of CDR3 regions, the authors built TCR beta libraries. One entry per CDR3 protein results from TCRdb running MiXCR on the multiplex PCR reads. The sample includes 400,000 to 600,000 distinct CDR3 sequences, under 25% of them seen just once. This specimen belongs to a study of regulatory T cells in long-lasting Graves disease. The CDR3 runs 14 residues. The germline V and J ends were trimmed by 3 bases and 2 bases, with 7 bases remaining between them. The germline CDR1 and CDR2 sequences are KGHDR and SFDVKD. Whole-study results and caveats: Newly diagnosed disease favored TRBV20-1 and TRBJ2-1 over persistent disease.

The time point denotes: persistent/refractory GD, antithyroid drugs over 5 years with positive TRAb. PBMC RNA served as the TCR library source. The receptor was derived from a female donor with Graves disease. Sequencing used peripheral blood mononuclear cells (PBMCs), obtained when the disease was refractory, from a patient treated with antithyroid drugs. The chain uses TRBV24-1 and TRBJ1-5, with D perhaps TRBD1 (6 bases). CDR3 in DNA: TGTGCCACCAGTGATCGACAGGGCAATCAGCCCCAGCATTTT. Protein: CATSDRQGNQPQHF.